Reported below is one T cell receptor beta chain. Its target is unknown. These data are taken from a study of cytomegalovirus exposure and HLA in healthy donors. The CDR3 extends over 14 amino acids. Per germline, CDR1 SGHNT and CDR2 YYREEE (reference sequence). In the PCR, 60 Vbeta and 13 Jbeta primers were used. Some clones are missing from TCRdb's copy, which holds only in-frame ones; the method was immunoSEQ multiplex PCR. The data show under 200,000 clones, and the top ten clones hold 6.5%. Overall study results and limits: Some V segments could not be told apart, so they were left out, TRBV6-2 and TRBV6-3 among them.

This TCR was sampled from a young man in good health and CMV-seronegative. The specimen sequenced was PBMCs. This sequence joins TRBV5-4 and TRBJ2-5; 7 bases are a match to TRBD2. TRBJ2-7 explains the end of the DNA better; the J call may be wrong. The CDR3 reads CASSSPAGSYEQYF. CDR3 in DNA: TGTGCCAGCAGCTCACCAGCGGGATCCTACGAGCAGTACTTC.